Below, one T cell receptor (beta chain) is given with its context. This entry comes from a study of blood T cell repertoires in COVID-19. Here immunoSEQ multiplex PCR was the method, and the copy in TCRdb shows in-frame clones only, minus some. The top ten hold 3% to 3.5% of the sample, which has 130,000 or so clones, roughly 81% seen once. Across fewer than 25 US areas, participants ranged in age from about 18 to 100 years. Sequencing used PBMCs or T cells enriched from blood (not recorded which). The source of this sequence is a woman in her fifties or sixties with acute COVID-19.

The CDR3 is CASSYQQATEAFF. The CDR3 DNA is TGTGCCAGCAGCTACCAACAGGCCACTGAAGCTTTCTTT. The V call is TRBV7-3, the J call TRBJ1-1; weak D call: TRBD1 (5 bases). The CDR3 spans 13 residues. The ends were cut back, 4 bases at V and 4 bases at J, with 10 bases in the middle. The germline gives CDR1 SGHTA, CDR2 FQGTGA. Together with reference TRBV7-3 and TRBJ1-1, the CDR3 gives the full variable domain: GAGVSQTPSNKVTEKGKYVELRCDPISGHTALYWYRQSLGQGPEFLIYFQGTGAADDSGLPNDRFFAVRPEGSVSTLKIQRTERGDSAVYLCASSYQQATEAFFGQGTRLTVV.